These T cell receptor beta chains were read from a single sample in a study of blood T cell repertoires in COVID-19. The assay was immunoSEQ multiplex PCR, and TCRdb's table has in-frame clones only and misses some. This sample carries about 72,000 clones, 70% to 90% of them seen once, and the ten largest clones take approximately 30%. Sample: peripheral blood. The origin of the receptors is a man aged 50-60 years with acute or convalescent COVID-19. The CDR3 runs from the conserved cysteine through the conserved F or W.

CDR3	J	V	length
CASSQGTANQPQHF	TRBJ1-5	TRBV7-9	14
CASSYAARPVGQPQHF	TRBJ1-5	TRBV6-2/TRBV6-3	16
CASSSSGVETQYF	TRBJ2-5	TRBV5-1	13
CSVEDPVGAEQFF	TRBJ2-1	TRBV29-1	13
CAISRDDRAGELFF	TRBJ2-2	TRBV10-3	14
CASSRDRANYGYTF	TRBJ1-2	TRBV5-6	14
CASSFLYGYTF	TRBJ1-2	TRBV12-3/TRBV12-4	11
CASSQDRLTEAFF	TRBJ1-1	TRBV3-1/TRBV3-2	13
CASSYPTGGNTEAFF	TRBJ1-1	TRBV6-6	15
CASRRQGQYSNQPQHF	TRBJ1-5	TRBV19	16
CASSQEAQAFYGYTF	TRBJ1-2	TRBV4-1	15
CSVEGTGVGAGGYEQYF	TRBJ2-7	TRBV29-1	17
CASSRQDKSTGELFF	TRBJ2-2	TRBV19	15
CASSIQQIHNQPQHF	TRBJ1-5	TRBV19	15
CASSRNRVDTGELFF	TRBJ2-2	TRBV18	15
CASGWASVDEQYF	TRBJ2-7	TRBV12-3/TRBV12-4	13
CASSVGLAGYEQYF	TRBJ2-7	TRBV9	14
CASSRQQGISTDTQYF	TRBJ2-3	TRBV4-1	16
CASSLEQTNTEAFF	TRBJ1-1	TRBV7-6	14
CASSLGHQNTGELFF	TRBJ2-2	TRBV5-1	15
CASSQDITYGYTF	TRBJ1-2	TRBV5-6	13
CASSPLGSGGTEAFF	TRBJ1-1	TRBV18	15
CATSDPGTGDYGYTF	TRBJ1-2	TRBV24-1	15
CASRLGGQPQHF	TRBJ1-5	TRBV12-3/TRBV12-4	12
CASSPGTSVGTQYF	TRBJ2-3	TRBV2	14
CASSPNAGGRTDTQYF	TRBJ2-3	TRBV3-1/TRBV3-2	16
CASSAGQLGADTQYF	TRBJ2-3	TRBV11-3	15
CASSLQTGVADTEAFF	TRBJ1-1	TRBV27	16
CASSIDWTGGLETQYF	TRBJ2-5	TRBV19	16
CASSLAPRGGTEAFF	TRBJ1-1	TRBV11-2	15
CASSGTGGRTGELFF	TRBJ2-2	TRBV4-1	15
CAISERDTNYGYTF	TRBJ1-2	TRBV10-3	14
CASSNRVSTEAFF	TRBJ1-1	TRBV6-5	13
CASSEAGSPYNEQFF	TRBJ2-1	TRBV6-1	15
CASSQVQGQYNQPQHF	TRBJ1-5	TRBV4-1	16
CASSFRDSYNEQFF	TRBJ2-1	TRBV7-9	14
CASSYDVRTTYNEQFF	TRBJ2-1	TRBV5-4	16
CASSETTGLSGNTIYF	TRBJ1-3	TRBV10-1	16
CASSFWTGISNQPQHF	TRBJ1-5	TRBV5-6	16
CASVSGDTEAFF	TRBJ1-1	TRBV28	12
CASSNGRDSISYEQYF	TRBJ2-7	TRBV10-2	16
CASSQGGGVLFF	TRBJ1-4	TRBV6-5	12
CASSFQGQETQYF	TRBJ2-5	TRBV5-4	13
CASSQAAIVTEAFF	TRBJ1-1	TRBV11-2	14
CASSPLPGQLYMNTEAFF	TRBJ1-1	TRBV18	18
CSALRDIQYF	TRBJ2-4	TRBV20-1	10
CASSPMDRGRTDTQYF	TRBJ2-3	TRBV27	16
CSARGVGKLFF	TRBJ1-4	TRBV20-1	11
CASRSGTSGTGELFF	TRBJ2-2	TRBV19	15
CASSPSFENWAFF	TRBJ1-1	TRBV18	13
CASSMGREETQYF	TRBJ2-5	TRBV19	13
CASSQEAANGWGTDTQYF	TRBJ2-3	TRBV4-2	18
CASSQGNRVLHGYTF	TRBJ1-2	TRBV4-1	15
CASSQELGQGVITDTQYF	TRBJ2-3	TRBV4-1	18
CASSPSLGLTGEQYF	TRBJ2-7	TRBV6-6	15